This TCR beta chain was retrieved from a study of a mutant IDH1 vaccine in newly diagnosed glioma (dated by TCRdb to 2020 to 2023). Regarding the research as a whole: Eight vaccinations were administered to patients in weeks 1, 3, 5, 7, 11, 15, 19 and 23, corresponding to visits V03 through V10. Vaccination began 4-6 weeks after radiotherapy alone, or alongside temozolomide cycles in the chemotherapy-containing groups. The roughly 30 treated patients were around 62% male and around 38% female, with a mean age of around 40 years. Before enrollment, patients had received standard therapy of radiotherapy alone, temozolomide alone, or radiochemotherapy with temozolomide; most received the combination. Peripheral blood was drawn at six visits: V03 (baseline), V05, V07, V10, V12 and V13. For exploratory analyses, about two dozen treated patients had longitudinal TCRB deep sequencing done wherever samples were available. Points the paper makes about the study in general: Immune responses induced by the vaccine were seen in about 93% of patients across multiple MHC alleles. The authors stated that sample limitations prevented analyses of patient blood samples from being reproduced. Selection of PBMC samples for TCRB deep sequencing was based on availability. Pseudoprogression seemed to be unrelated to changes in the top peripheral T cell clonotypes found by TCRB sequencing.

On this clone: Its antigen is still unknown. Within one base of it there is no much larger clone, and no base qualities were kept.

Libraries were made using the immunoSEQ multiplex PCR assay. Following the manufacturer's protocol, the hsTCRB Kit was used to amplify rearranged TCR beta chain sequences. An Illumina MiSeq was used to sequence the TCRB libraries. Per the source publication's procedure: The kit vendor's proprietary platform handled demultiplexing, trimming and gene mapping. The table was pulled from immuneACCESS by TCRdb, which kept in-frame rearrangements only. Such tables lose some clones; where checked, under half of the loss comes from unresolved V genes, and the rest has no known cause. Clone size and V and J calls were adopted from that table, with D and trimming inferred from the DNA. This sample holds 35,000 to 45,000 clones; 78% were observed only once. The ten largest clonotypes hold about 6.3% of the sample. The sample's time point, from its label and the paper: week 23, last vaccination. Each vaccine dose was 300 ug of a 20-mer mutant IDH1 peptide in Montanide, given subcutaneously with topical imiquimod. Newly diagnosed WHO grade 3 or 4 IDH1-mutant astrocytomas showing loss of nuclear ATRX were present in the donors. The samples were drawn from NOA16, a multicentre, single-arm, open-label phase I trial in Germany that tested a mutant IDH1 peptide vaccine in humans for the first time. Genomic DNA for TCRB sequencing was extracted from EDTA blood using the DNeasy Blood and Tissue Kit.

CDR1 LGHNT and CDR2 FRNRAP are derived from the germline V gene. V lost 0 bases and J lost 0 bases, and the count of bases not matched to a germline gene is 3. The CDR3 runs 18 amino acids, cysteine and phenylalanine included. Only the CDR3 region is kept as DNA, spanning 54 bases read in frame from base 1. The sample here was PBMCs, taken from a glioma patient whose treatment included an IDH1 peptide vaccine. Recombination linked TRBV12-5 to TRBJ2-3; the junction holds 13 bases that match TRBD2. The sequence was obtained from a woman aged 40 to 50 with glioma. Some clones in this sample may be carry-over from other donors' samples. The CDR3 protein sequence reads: CASGLVQGLAGSTDTQYF. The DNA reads TGTGCTAGTGGTTTGGTACAGGGACTAGCGGGAAGCACAGATACGCAGTATTTT.